Listed below are T cell receptor beta chains from one sample, sequenced in a study of long-term antiretroviral therapy in people with HIV. Using immunoSEQ multiplex PCR, the repertoire was profiled, and TCRdb retains in-frame clones only, with some absent. Among approximately 35,000 clones listed, 65% to 85% were seen once. The source material was unsorted PBMCs, sampled 3.1 years after starting antiretroviral therapy. Receptors originate from a woman aged 45-60 years with HIV. CDR3s include the opening cysteine and the closing phenylalanine or tryptophan. A D gene is named only where the DNA matches it firmly. Where a row states a size, it is once, few, many or the class of an expanded clone; other rows omit it.

v_call: TRBV19
j_call: TRBJ1-5
d_call: NA
clone_size: NA
cdr3_aa: CASAWGAAVLNQPQHF
cdr3_nt: TGTGCCAGTGCGTGGGGGGCCGCCGTACTAAATCAGCCCCAGCATTTT

v_call: TRBV5-1
j_call: TRBJ1-3
d_call: NA
clone_size: NA
cdr3_aa: CASSLVSGSSGNTIYF
cdr3_nt: TGCGCCAGCAGCTTGGTGTCCGGAAGCTCTGGAAACACCATATATTTT

v_call: TRBV27
j_call: TRBJ1-5
d_call: NA
clone_size: NA
cdr3_aa: CASSLVGSNQPQHF
cdr3_nt: TGTGCCAGCAGTTTAGTCGGTAGCAATCAGCCCCAGCATTTT

v_call: TRBV28
j_call: TRBJ1-2
d_call: NA
clone_size: NA
cdr3_aa: CATVQSYGYTF
cdr3_nt: TGTGCCACCGTACAGTCCTATGGCTACACCTTC

v_call: TRBV2
j_call: TRBJ1-1
d_call: NA
clone_size: NA
cdr3_aa: CASRPFIMNTEAFF
cdr3_nt: TGTGCCAGCAGGCCCTTTATAATGAACACTGAAGCTTTCTTT

v_call: TRBV2
j_call: TRBJ2-5
d_call: NA
clone_size: few
cdr3_aa: CASSDLQETQYF
cdr3_nt: TGTGCCAGCAGTGATCTCCAAGAGACCCAGTACTTC

v_call: TRBV30
j_call: TRBJ2-7
d_call: NA
clone_size: NA
cdr3_aa: CAWSPRGGTYTYEQYF
cdr3_nt: TGTGCCTGGAGTCCTAGGGGGGGGACGTATACCTACGAGCAGTACTTC

v_call: TRBV11-1
j_call: TRBJ2-1
d_call: TRBD1
clone_size: NA
cdr3_aa: CASSSGTGGFSYNEQFF
cdr3_nt: TGTGCCAGCAGCTCTGGGACAGGGGGTTTCTCCTACAATGAGCAGTTCTTC

v_call: TRBV9
j_call: TRBJ2-2
d_call: NA
clone_size: NA
cdr3_aa: CASSVVRRGFWDPGELFF
cdr3_nt: TGTGCCAGCAGCGTAGTGAGAAGGGGGTTCTGGGATCCCGGGGAGCTGTTTTTT

v_call: TRBV5-1
j_call: TRBJ1-1
d_call: TRBD1
clone_size: NA
cdr3_aa: CASSPARDRGAEAFF
cdr3_nt: TGCGCCAGCAGCCCGGCCCGGGACAGGGGAGCTGAAGCTTTCTTT

v_call: TRBV5-1
j_call: TRBJ2-7
d_call: NA
clone_size: NA
cdr3_aa: CASSLELRISGYEQYF
cdr3_nt: TGCGCCAGCAGCTTGGAGCTAAGAATAAGTGGCTACGAGCAGTACTTC

v_call: TRBV7-2
j_call: TRBJ1-5
d_call: NA
clone_size: NA
cdr3_aa: CASSFDGSNQPQHF
cdr3_nt: TGTGCCAGCAGCTTTGACGGTAGCAATCAGCCCCAGCATTTT

v_call: TRBV7-9
j_call: TRBJ2-3
d_call: TRBD2
clone_size: NA
cdr3_aa: CASSRAGGYTDTQYF
cdr3_nt: TGTGCCAGCAGCCGAGCCGGGGGGTATACAGATACGCAGTATTTT

v_call: TRBV30
j_call: TRBJ2-2
d_call: NA
clone_size: NA
cdr3_aa: CAWSNSNTGELFF
cdr3_nt: TGTGCCTGGAGTAACAGTAACACCGGGGAGCTGTTTTTT

v_call: TRBV30
j_call: TRBJ2-1
d_call: NA
clone_size: NA
cdr3_aa: CAWRAARSSYNEQFF
cdr3_nt: TGTGCCTGGAGGGCGGCAAGGAGCTCCTACAATGAGCAGTTCTTC

v_call: TRBV7-9
j_call: TRBJ1-1
d_call: NA
clone_size: NA
cdr3_aa: CASSERTGGYTEAFF
cdr3_nt: TGTGCCAGCAGCGAGAGGACGGGGGGATACACTGAAGCTTTCTTT

v_call: TRBV10-2
j_call: TRBJ2-3
d_call: NA
clone_size: NA
cdr3_aa: CASSQTGFGTDTQYF
cdr3_nt: TGCGCCAGCAGTCAAACAGGCTTCGGCACAGATACGCAGTATTTT

v_call: TRBV5-8
j_call: TRBJ2-7
d_call: TRBD1
clone_size: once
cdr3_aa: CASSPEQGVTYEQYF
cdr3_nt: TGTGCCAGCAGCCCCGAGCAGGGGGTAACCTACGAGCAGTACTTC

v_call: TRBV11-2
j_call: TRBJ2-3
d_call: NA
clone_size: NA
cdr3_aa: CASSIRDLNTQYF
cdr3_nt: TGTGCCAGCAGCATACGGGACTTAAATACGCAGTATTTT

v_call: TRBV19
j_call: TRBJ2-2
d_call: TRBD2
clone_size: NA
cdr3_aa: CASSISGGSNTGELFF
cdr3_nt: TGTGCCAGTAGTATTTCCGGGGGGTCGAACACCGGGGAGCTGTTTTTT

v_call: TRBV27
j_call: TRBJ1-1
d_call: NA
clone_size: NA
cdr3_aa: CASSAEGVGTEAFF
cdr3_nt: TGTGCCAGCAGTGCCGAGGGGGTGGGCACTGAAGCTTTCTTT

v_call: TRBV7-9
j_call: TRBJ1-4
d_call: TRBD1
clone_size: once
cdr3_aa: CASSLGTVATNEKLFF
cdr3_nt: TGTGCCAGCAGCCTAGGGACAGTTGCAACTAATGAAAAACTGTTTTTT

v_call: TRBV4-1
j_call: TRBJ2-5
d_call: NA
clone_size: NA
cdr3_aa: CASSQDTETQYF
cdr3_nt: TGCGCCAGCAGCCAAGATACAGAGACCCAGTACTTC

v_call: TRBV10-2
j_call: TRBJ1-5
d_call: NA
clone_size: NA
cdr3_aa: CASSESDNQPQHF
cdr3_nt: TGCGCCAGCAGTGAATCAGACAATCAGCCCCAGCATTTT

v_call: TRBV13
j_call: TRBJ2-3
d_call: TRBD2
clone_size: NA
cdr3_aa: CASGAGGRTNAQYF
cdr3_nt: TGTGCCAGCGGAGCGGGGGGGCGAACCAATGCGCAGTATTTT

v_call: TRBV7-6
j_call: TRBJ2-3
d_call: NA
clone_size: once
cdr3_aa: CASSPSGARGDTQYF
cdr3_nt: TGTGCCAGCAGCCCGAGCGGTGCACGGGGAGATACGCAGTATTTT

v_call: TRBV11-2
j_call: TRBJ2-5
d_call: TRBD1
clone_size: NA
cdr3_aa: CASSSGTAWDQETQYF
cdr3_nt: TGTGCCAGCAGCTCGGGGACAGCTTGGGACCAAGAGACCCAGTACTTC

v_call: TRBV5-4
j_call: TRBJ2-3
d_call: TRBD2
clone_size: NA
cdr3_aa: CASSPGLGLTDTQYF
cdr3_nt: TGTGCCAGCAGCCCCGGACTAGGCTTAACAGATACGCAGTATTTT